Below are 13 T cell receptor beta chains sequenced from a single sample in a study of blood T cell repertoires in COVID-19. Produced via immunoSEQ multiplex PCR; TCRdb's table is partial and in-frame only. The table has 170,000 or so clones, roughly 84% seen once; the top ten hold 1.5%. Sequencing was carried out using peripheral blood. The receptors originated from a human donor in a cohort sampled during active COVID-19.

The V gene is TRBV18, the J gene TRBJ1-2; 9 bases agree with TRBD1. The V gene end was trimmed by 3 bases and the J gene end by 5 bases; junction bases not matched to a gene: 7. This CDR3 is 15 amino acids long. Germline values: CDR1 KGHSH, CDR2 LQKENI. CDR3 protein: CASSPRQGVEYGYTF. Written as DNA, the CDR3 is TGTGCCAGCTCACCTCGACAGGGGGTAGAATATGGCTACACCTTC. The variable domain in full, with the rest retrieved from reference TRBV18 and TRBJ1-2, is NAGVMQNPRHLVRRRGQEARLRCSPMKGHSHVYWYRQLPEEGLKFMVYLQKENIIDESGMPKERFSAEFPKEGPSILRIQQVVRGDSAAYFCASSPRQGVEYGYTFGSGTRLTVV.

J is TRBJ1-2 and V is TRBV6-4; D perhaps matches TRBD1 (6 bases). Germline V gene data show CDR1 as MRHNA and CDR2 as SNTAGT. The length of the CDR3 is 13 residues. Trimming stripped 2 bases from V and 8 bases from J, with 12 bases between. CDR3 in DNA: TGTGCCAGCAGTGACGGGGGGGCTAGAGGCTACACCTTC. It yields the protein CASSDGGARGYTF.

A few counts support this clone. The gene calls are TRBV5-4 and TRBJ2-2; the D gene is possibly TRBD1 (5 bases). V shed 3 bases and J shed 1 base, with 10 bases lying between them. The CDR3 contains 15 residues. Germline V gene lookup returns CDR1 SGHNT and CDR2 YYREEE (reference sequence). The CDR3 protein is CASSSDQGNTGELFF. As DNA, the CDR3 is TGTGCCAGCAGCTCCGACCAGGGGAACACCGGGGAGCTGTTTTTT.

The chain is built from TRBV18 and TRBJ1-2; 10 nucleotides match TRBD1. The V gene end was trimmed by 3 bases and the J gene end by 5 bases; junction bases not matched to a gene: 3. The germline V gene encodes CDR1 KGHSH and CDR2 LQKENI. The CDR3 loop spans 14 amino acids. CDR3 DNA sequence: TGTGCCAGCTCACCTGACAGGGGGCCTTATGGCTACACCTTC. The encoded protein is CASSPDRGPYGYTF.

V gene TRBV4-3 combines with J gene TRBJ2-3; 12 positions agree with TRBD2. Germline loops: CDR1 LGHNA, CDR2 YSLEER. After removal of 0 bases from V and 4 bases from J, the junction contained 8 bases not matched to a gene. The CDR3 runs 18 residues. The CDR3 bases are TGCGCCAGCAGCCAAGATTCTGTGGGACTAGCGGGCCCAGATACGCAGTATTTT. Its protein is CASSQDSVGLAGPDTQYF.

The gene calls are TRBV18 and TRBJ1-5; D is unresolved. Germline loops: CDR1 KGHSH, CDR2 LQKENI. With 0 bases removed from V and 2 bases from J, the gap between germline ends came to 17 bases. The CDR3 has 18 residues. CDR3 DNA: TGTGCCAGCTCACCACCGCAGGTTGGGGAGCTGGGCAATCAGCCCCAGCATTTT. As protein: CASSPPQVGELGNQPQHF.

V is TRBV11-2 and J is TRBJ2-1; 7 positions match TRBD2. CDR1 SGHAT and CDR2 FQNNGV come from the germline V gene. V shed 10 bases, J shed 0 bases, and the junction held 18 bases outside the gene matches. The length of the CDR3 is 18 residues. This CDR3 is CATGSGGSSPSSYNEQFF. Written as DNA, the CDR3 is TGTGCCACGGGAAGTGGCGGGAGTTCTCCTTCCTCCTACAATGAGCAGTTCTTC. The complete variable domain, with remaining parts taken from reference TRBV11-2 and TRBJ2-1, reads EAGVAQSPRYKIIEKRQSVAFWCNPISGHATLYWYQQILGQGPKLLIQFQNNGVVDDSQLPKDRFSAERLKGVDSTLKIQPAKLEDSAVYLCATGSGGSSPSSYNEQFFGPGTRLTVL.

This clone turned up a few times. The chain combines TRBV5-1 with TRBJ1-2, with 9 bases matching TRBD1. CDR1 is SGHRS and CDR2 is YFSETQ in the germline V gene. There are 13 residues in the CDR3. V lost 7 bases and J lost 6; bases outside the gene matches: 7. This chain's CDR3 is CASYRDRADGYTF. As DNA, the CDR3 is TGCGCCAGCTACAGGGACAGGGCCGATGGCTACACCTTC. Filled out from reference TRBV5-1 and TRBJ1-2, the complete variable domain reads KAGVTQTPRYLIKTRGQQVTLSCSPISGHRSVSWYQQTPGQGLQFLFEYFSETQRNKGNFPGRFSGRQFSNSRSEMNVSTLELGDSALYLCASYRDRADGYTFGSGTRLTVV.

The chain joins TRBV24-1 to TRBJ2-5; D remains unclear. Germline V gene sequence: CDR1 KGHDR, CDR2 SFDVKD. The CDR3 spans 12 residues. V was pared by 6 bases and J by 0 bases, with 4 bases between. The CDR3 region has the DNA TGTGCCACCAGTTTAAACCAAGAGACCCAGTACTTC. Protein: CATSLNQETQYF.

This clone was detected many times. The chain joins TRBV25-1 to TRBJ2-5; TRBD1 is a possible D gene (6 bases). Trimming pared 4 bases from V and 0 bases from J, leaving 15 bases between. Germline CDR1 is MGHDK and CDR2 is SYGVNS. The CDR3 is 16 amino acids. CDR3 coding DNA: TGTGCCAGCAGTGTAAAACAGGGACGGTACCAAGAGACCCAGTACTTC. Amino acids: CASSVKQGRYQETQYF.

The rearrangement links TRBV10-2 to TRBJ2-5, with D tentatively TRBD2 (6 bases). The V gene's germline CDR1 is WSHSY and CDR2 SAAADI. The length of the CDR3 is 15 residues. V lost 4 bases and J lost 1, with 13 bases in between. In nucleotides, the CDR3 is TGCGCCAGCAGTGCTTCGAGGACTATCCAAGAGACCCAGTACTTC. Translating gives CASSASRTIQETQYF.

The rearrangement joins TRBV19 to TRBJ1-4, with 10 bases aligning to TRBD1. This CDR3 is 16 amino acids long. Per germline, CDR1 LNHDA and CDR2 SQIVND (reference sequence). J gave up 0 bases and V 9 bases, and 7 bases lay outside the gene matches. The CDR3: CASRDRGFATNEKLFF. The DNA of the CDR3 is TGTGCCAGCCGGGACAGGGGATTTGCAACTAATGAAAAACTGTTTTTT.

This clone appeared a few times. The chain's CDR3 is CASSLVGTSSGELFF. The DNA for the CDR3 is TGTGCCAGCAGCTTGGTGGGCACTAGCAGCGGGGAGCTGTTTTTT. This chain uses TRBV5-4 with TRBJ2-2; perhaps TRBD2 as D (6 bases). Trimming pared 0 bases from V and 7 bases from J, leaving 13 bases between. The CDR3 has 15 amino acids. Germline V gene data show CDR1 as SGHNT and CDR2 as YYREEE (reference sequence).